A single sample gave rise to the 21 T cell receptor beta chains below, sequenced in a study of T cells after yellow fever vaccination (dated by TCRdb to between 2017 and 2020). The treatment or condition label for this specimen denotes: live attenuated yellow fever vaccine strain. Library prep was done by 5' RACE. Sequencing instrument: Illumina NovaSeq 6000. TCRdb itself trimmed the public reads at Q25 with fastp, ran MiXCR and retained productive beta chains. Duplicate CDR3 protein sequences are folded into a single record with the most common DNA and genes. The sample table holds some 170,000 distinct CDR3 sequences, of which around 9.3% were seen once. The ten largest clones represent roughly a third of the sample. Here the sequenced sample was CD8+ T cells sorted from PBMCs, taken 45 days after the yellow fever booster vaccination. These receptors were collected from a man aged 18 to 29 who received the YFV17D yellow fever vaccine.

This clonotype was picked up many times. The CDR3 here is CASSLARGNEQFF. In nucleotides, the CDR3 is TGTGCCAGCAGCCTAGCGAGGGGTAATGAGCAGTTCTTC. This rearrangement joins TRBV3-1 to TRBJ2-1, with D tentatively TRBD1 or TRBD2 (5 bases each). CDR3 length equals 13 residues. Germline CDR1 reads LGHDT; CDR2 reads YNNKEL (reference sequence). V was clipped by 4 bases and J by 7 bases, with 11 bases between them.

This clonotype was found a few times. V gene TRBV6-5 combines with J gene TRBJ2-6; D gene unclear. There are 15 residues in the CDR3. Germline CDR1 reads MNHEY; CDR2 reads SVGAGI. Trimming cost V 1 base and J 2 bases, with 6 bases left between them. The CDR3 region is CASSYLDAGANVLTF. In DNA, the CDR3 is TGTGCCAGCAGTTACTTGGACGCTGGGGCCAACGTCCTGACTTTC.

The table lists this clonotype with a few counts. The chain joins TRBV13 to TRBJ2-1; 7 bases align to TRBD2. CDR1 and CDR2 (germline): PRHDT, FYEKMQ (reference sequence). The CDR3 sequence is 15 residues long. The V segment lost 0 bases and the J segment 8 bases; nucleotides outside the gene matches: 7. The CDR3 sequence is CASSLGRGIQHEQFF. The CDR3 DNA reads TGTGCCAGCAGCTTAGGGCGGGGGATCCAGCATGAGCAGTTCTTC.

The chain carries TRBV7-9 and TRBJ2-1; 8 nucleotides agree with TRBD1. The junction had 6 bases not matched to a gene; V was cut back by 3 bases and J by 8 bases. CDR3 length: 14 amino acids. Germline loops: CDR1 SEHNR, CDR2 FQNEAQ (reference sequence). The CDR3 DNA reads TGTGCCAGCAGCTTTGGACAGGGAGGTTATGAGCAGTTCTTC. Residues: CASSFGQGGYEQFF.

V is TRBV20-1 and J is TRBJ1-5, with a weak D call TRBD1 (6 bases). The CDR3 runs to 18 residues. CDR1 is DFQATT and CDR2 is SNEGSKA in the germline V gene (reference sequence). The V gene lost 0 bases and the J gene lost 0 bases, with 18 bases spanning the gap. CDR3 bases: TGCAGTGCTAGAGATTCTGTGGGGGCGACCTTTAGCAATCAGCCCCAGCATTTT. Its translation: CSARDSVGATFSNQPQHF.

A few counts support this clonotype. The chain uses TRBV7-9 and TRBJ2-7; D is ambiguous. CDR3 length: 15 residues. V lost 5 bases to trimming and J lost 2 bases, with 16 bases between them. Germline CDR1 SEHNR, CDR2 FQNEAQ (reference sequence). CDR3: CASSANLIVPYEQYF. As DNA, the CDR3 is TGTGCCAGCAGCGCGAACCTGATAGTACCCTACGAGCAGTACTTC.

This clonotype has more than one count but fewer than ten. V is TRBV12-3 or TRBV12-4 and J is TRBJ2-3; 12 positions match TRBD2. This CDR3 comprises 14 residues. Germline trimming cut 5 bases from V and 5 bases from J; bases unmatched to any gene: 2. The CDR3 sequence is CASSPGLAGDTQYF. In nucleotides, the CDR3 is TGTGCCAGCAGTCCGGGACTAGCGGGAGATACGCAGTATTTT.

This clonotype was counted only a few times. The chain has TRBV6-2 or TRBV6-3 and TRBJ1-1; tentatively, D is TRBD1 (5 bases). The length of the CDR3 is 12 residues. CDR1 and CDR2 (germline): MNHEY, SVGEGT. Trimming left V 6 bases short and J 6 bases short, with 11 bases between. DNA for the CDR3: TGTGCCAGCAGCCCGGGGGTGGCTGAAGCTTTCTTT. It specifies CASSPGVAEAFF.

This clonotype was found many times. This CDR3 reads CASSLDRVTEAFF. The CDR3, as DNA: TGTGCCAGCAGCTTGGACAGGGTCACTGAAGCTTTCTTT. The V and J genes are TRBV7-2 and TRBJ1-1; 8 positions match TRBD1. The CDR3 is 13 residues long. The trim removed 3 bases at V and 4 bases at J, leaving 1 base unmatched. Per the germline V gene, CDR1 is SGHTA and CDR2 is FQGNSA. The full variable domain, with the rest looked up from reference TRBV7-2 and TRBJ1-1, is GAGVSQSPSNKVTEKGKDVELRCDPISGHTALYWYRQSLGQGLEFLIYFQGNSAPDKSGLPSDRFSAERTGGSVSTLTIQRTQQEDSAVYLCASSLDRVTEAFFGQGTRLTVV.

The sample holds many counts of this clonotype. The genes are TRBV7-9 and TRBJ1-1, with a weak D call TRBD1 (5 bases). Trimming took off 6 bases at V and 6 bases at J, with 14 bases between the two ends. The CDR3 is 13 residues long. Germline CDR1 reads SEHNR; CDR2 reads FQNEAQ (reference sequence). The DNA of the CDR3 is TGTGCCAGCAGAAACTCCAGGGCCCCTGAAGCTTTCTTT. Translated, it gives CASRNSRAPEAFF.

This clonotype has a count of ten or more. CDR3 DNA: TGTGCCAGCAGCTATTATGCGCTGACTGGGGGGACCCAGTACTTC. This codes for CASSYYALTGGTQYF. This chain connects TRBV11-2 to TRBJ2-5; D is perhaps TRBD1 or TRBD2 (5 bases each). The CDR3 spans 15 residues. V was cut by 4 bases and J by 7 bases, with 19 bases left in between. Per germline, CDR1 SGHAT and CDR2 FQNNGV.

The rearrangement uses TRBV4-3 and TRBJ2-7; no reliable D call. Germline V lookup: CDR1 LGHNA, CDR2 YSLEER. The CDR3 contains 15 residues. With 1 base removed from V and 0 bases from J, the gap between germline ends came to 10 bases. The CDR3 nucleotides are TGCGCCAGCAGCCAAGCCAGGTCGACCTCCTACGAGCAGTACTTC. This sequence encodes CASSQARSTSYEQYF.

This clonotype was counted ten times or more. The chain employs TRBV27 and TRBJ2-4; D remains unclear. Between the trimmed V and J ends, which lost 4 bases and 7 bases, there was a span of 11 bases. The CDR3 sequence is 13 residues long. The germline gives CDR1 MNHEY, CDR2 SMNVEV (reference sequence). Written as DNA, the CDR3 is TGTGCCAGCAGTTCGACGGCAATCAACATTCAGTACTTC. It translates to CASSSTAINIQYF.

V and J are TRBV7-8 and TRBJ2-7; the D gene is possibly TRBD2 (6 bases). Germline CDR1 and CDR2: SGHVS and FQNEAQ. V lost 5 bases and J 1 base, leaving 15 bases between the germline ends. There are 15 residues in the CDR3. The CDR3: CASSPGPGRSYEQYF. CDR3 nucleotides: TGTGCCAGCAGCCCGGGGCCAGGGAGGTCCTACGAGCAGTACTTC.

V and J are TRBV25-1 and TRBJ1-5, with no clear D. In germline, CDR1 is MGHDK, CDR2 SYGVNS. The CDR3 totals 14 residues. The V end lost 2 bases, the J end lost 4 bases, and 9 bases lay between the germline ends. This CDR3 reads CASSEGQLNQPQHF. For the CDR3, the DNA is TGTGCCAGCAGTGAAGGGCAGTTAAATCAGCCCCAGCATTTT. Variable domain in full (rest from reference TRBV25-1 and TRBJ1-5): EADIYQTPRYLVIGTGKKITLECSQTMGHDKMYWYQQDPGMELHLIHYSYGVNSTEKGDLSSESTVSRIRTEHFPLTLESARPSHTSQYLCASSEGQLNQPQHFGDGTRLSIL.

The table lists this clonotype with a few counts. This sequence joins TRBV5-1 and TRBJ2-3; TRBD2 agrees at 9 bases. This CDR3 region has 16 residues. Germline CDR1 SGHRS, CDR2 YFSETQ. With 0 bases clipped from V and 4 bases from J, the junction kept 6 bases outside the gene matches. In DNA form, the CDR3 reads TGCGCCAGCAGCTTGGAGGTGGCGGGGGGGGCAGATACGCAGTATTTT. Its translation: CASSLEVAGGADTQYF.

The chain is built from TRBV11-2 and TRBJ1-1; weak D call: TRBD1 (5 bases). The CDR3 runs 12 residues. From germline, CDR1 is SGHAT and CDR2 FQNNGV. Deletions cut 2 bases from V and 10 bases from J, with 11 bases between. The CDR3, as DNA: TGTGCCAGCAGCTTATCTGGGGGGATAGCTTTCTTT. This gives the protein CASSLSGGIAFF.

J is TRBJ1-1 and V is TRBV7-9; D gene unclear. With 3 bases removed from V and 2 bases from J, the gap between germline ends came to 10 bases. Germline assignment: CDR1 SEHNR and CDR2 FQNEAQ (reference sequence). The CDR3 is 14 residues long. The CDR3 DNA is TGTGCCAGCAGCTTGAGACCGGAAAACACTGAAGCTTTCTTT. Encoded protein: CASSLRPENTEAFF.

The genes are TRBV3-1 and TRBJ2-2; D is perhaps TRBD2 (5 bases). Germline V CDR1 and CDR2: LGHDT, YNNKEL (reference sequence). This CDR3 has 14 residues. The V gene lost 4 bases and the J gene lost 4 bases, with 10 bases spanning the gap. CDR3 DNA: TGTGCCAGCAGCCGCGACTACCCCACCGGGGAGCTGTTTTTT. This codes for CASSRDYPTGELFF.

The table lists this clonotype with a few counts. The rearrangement links TRBV27 to TRBJ2-7; D is perhaps TRBD2 (5 bases). The CDR3 runs 13 residues. Trimming pared 5 bases from V and 6 bases from J, leaving 14 bases between. The germline V gene has CDR1 MNHEY and CDR2 SMNVEV (reference sequence). The CDR3: CASSLGMSSEQYV. The CDR3 nucleotides read TGTGCCAGCAGTCTCGGGATGTCCAGCGAGCAGTACGTC.

This chain joins TRBV12-5 and TRBJ1-2, with D perhaps matching TRBD1 (6 bases). From germline, CDR1 is LGHNT and CDR2 FRNRAP. The CDR3 extends over 13 amino acids. Trimming stripped 6 bases from V and 3 bases from J, with 11 bases between. CDR3 nucleotide sequence: TGTGCTAGTGGCCTCGGGGGGCACTATGGCTACACCTTC. This encodes CASGLGGHYGYTF. The full variable domain, rest sourced from reference TRBV12-5 and TRBJ1-2, is DARVTQTPRHKVTEMGQEVTMRCQPILGHNTVFWYRQTMMQGLELLAYFRNRAPLDDSGMPKDRFSAEMPDATLATLKIQPSEPRDSAVYFCASGLGGHYGYTFGSGTRLTVV.